This TCR beta chain was sequenced for a study of PD-1 blockade in classical Hodgkin lymphoma. The study's findings and limits: Possibly reflecting disease activity or prior therapy, repertoire differences have causes that remain undefined.

Per the germline V gene, CDR1 is LGHNA and CDR2 is YSLEER. Germline trimming cut 0 bases from V and 8 bases from J; bases unmatched to any gene: 14. The CDR3 extends over 18 amino acids. Measured with immunoSEQ multiplex PCR; TCRdb has only the in-frame clones, and not every one. The table has 9,500 to 13,000 clones, 75% seen once. For this clone: Its cognate antigen is unknown.

Each patient experienced a relapse that followed autologous stem cell transplantation, and brentuximab vedotin exposure varied. This receptor was obtained from a human donor with classical Hodgkin lymphoma. Sequences were derived from peripheral blood mononuclear cells (PBMCs), sampled at baseline. This chain links TRBV4-3 with TRBJ2-2, with 8 bases identical to TRBD1. CDR3 sequence: CASSQDPPGQGYVGELFF. CDR3 nucleotide sequence: TGCGCCAGCAGCCAAGACCCCCCCGGACAGGGTTATGTTGGGGAGCTGTTTTTT.